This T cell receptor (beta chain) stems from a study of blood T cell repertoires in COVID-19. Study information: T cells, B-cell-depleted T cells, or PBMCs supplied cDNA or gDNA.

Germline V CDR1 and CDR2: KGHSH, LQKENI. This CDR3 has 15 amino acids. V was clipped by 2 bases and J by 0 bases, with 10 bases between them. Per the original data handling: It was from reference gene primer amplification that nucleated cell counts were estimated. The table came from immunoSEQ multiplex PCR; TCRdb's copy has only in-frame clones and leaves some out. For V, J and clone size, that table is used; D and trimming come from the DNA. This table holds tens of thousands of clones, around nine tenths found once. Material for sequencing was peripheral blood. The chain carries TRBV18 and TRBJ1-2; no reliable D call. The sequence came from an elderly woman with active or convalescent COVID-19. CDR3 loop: CASSPIISSNYGYTF. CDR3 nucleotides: TGTGCCAGCTCACCAATTATCAGTTCTAACTATGGCTACACCTTC.